What follows describes a single T cell receptor beta chain. The entry originates in a study of T cell changes during pregnancy in multiple sclerosis. Profiling relied on immunoSEQ multiplex PCR, and the TCRdb table lists in-frame clones only, not all of them. The table records about 100,000 clones, 92% of them present only once. The trim removed 0 bases at V and 10 bases at J, leaving 8 bases unmatched. Germline lookup yields CDR1 SGDLS and CDR2 YYNGEE. This CDR3 comprises 15 residues. The sample in question was peripheral blood, obtained after pregnancy. The chain is built from TRBV9 and TRBJ2-3, with 10 positions matching TRBD1. The receptor was derived from a female donor with multiple sclerosis, enrolled in a pregnancy study. The CDR3 nucleotides read TGTGCCAGCAGCGTAGCGGGGACAGGGGAGGGGGCGCAGTATTTT. It is translated as CASSVAGTGEGAQYF. The whole variable domain, filled in from reference TRBV9 and TRBJ2-3, reads DSGVTQTPKHLITATGQRVTLRCSPRSGDLSVYWYQQSLDQGLQFLIQYYNGEERAKGNILERFSAQQFPDLHSELNLSSLELGDSALYFCASSVAGTGEGAQYFGPGTRLTVL.